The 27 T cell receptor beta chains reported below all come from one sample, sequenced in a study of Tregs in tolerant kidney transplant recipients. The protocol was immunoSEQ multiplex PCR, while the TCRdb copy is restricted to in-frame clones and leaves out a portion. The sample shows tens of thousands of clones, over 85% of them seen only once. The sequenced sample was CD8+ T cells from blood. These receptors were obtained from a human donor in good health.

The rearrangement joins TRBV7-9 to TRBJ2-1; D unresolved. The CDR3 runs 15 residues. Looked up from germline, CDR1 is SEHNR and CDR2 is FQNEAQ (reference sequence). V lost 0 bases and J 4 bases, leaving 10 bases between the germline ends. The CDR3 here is CASSLAMGAYNEQFF. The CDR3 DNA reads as TGTGCCAGCAGCTTAGCGATGGGCGCATACAATGAGCAGTTCTTC.

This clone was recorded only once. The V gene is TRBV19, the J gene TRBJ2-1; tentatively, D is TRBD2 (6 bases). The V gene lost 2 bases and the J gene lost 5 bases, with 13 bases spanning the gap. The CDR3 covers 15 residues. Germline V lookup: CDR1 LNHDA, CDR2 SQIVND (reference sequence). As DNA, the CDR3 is TGTGCCAGTAGTATACTAGCGATGTCGGACAATGAGCAGTTCTTC. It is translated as CASSILAMSDNEQFF. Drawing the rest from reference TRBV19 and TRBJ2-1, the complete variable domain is DGGITQSPKYLFRKEGQNVTLSCEQNLNHDAMYWYRQDPGQGLRLIYYSQIVNDFQKGDIAEGYSVSREKKESFPLTVTSAQKNPTAFYLCASSILAMSDNEQFFGPGTRLTVL.

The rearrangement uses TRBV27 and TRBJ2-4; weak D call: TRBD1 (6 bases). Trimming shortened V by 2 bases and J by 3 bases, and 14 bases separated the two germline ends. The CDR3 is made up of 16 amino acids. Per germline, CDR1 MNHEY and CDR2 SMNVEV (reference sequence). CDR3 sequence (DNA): TGTGCCAGCAGTTTAACTTGGGGGCTAGTCAAAAACATTCAGTACTTC. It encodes CASSLTWGLVKNIQYF.

This CDR3 is CASWGLGYNEQFF. The CDR3 DNA reads TGTGCCAGCTGGGGACTTGGATACAATGAGCAGTTCTTC. This chain connects TRBV5-4 to TRBJ2-1; a possible D gene is TRBD2 (6 bases). CDR3 size: 13 residues. V dropped 7 bases and J dropped 4 bases, with 12 bases sitting between them. The V gene's germline CDR1 is SGHNT and CDR2 YYREEE (reference sequence).

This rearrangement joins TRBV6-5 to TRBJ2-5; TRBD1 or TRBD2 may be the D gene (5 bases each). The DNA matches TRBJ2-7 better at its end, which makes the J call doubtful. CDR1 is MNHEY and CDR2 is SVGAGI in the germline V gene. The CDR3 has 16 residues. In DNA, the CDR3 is TGTGCCAGCAGTTACTCAGACGGGGCCAGCTCCTACGAGCAGTACTTC. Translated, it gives CASSYSDGASSYEQYF.

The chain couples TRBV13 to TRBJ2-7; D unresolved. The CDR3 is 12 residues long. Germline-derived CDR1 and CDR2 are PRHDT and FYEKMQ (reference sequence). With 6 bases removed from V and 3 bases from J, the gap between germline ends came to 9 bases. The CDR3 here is CASSWASYEQYF. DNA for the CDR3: TGTGCCAGCAGTTGGGCGAGCTACGAGCAGTACTTC.

For the CDR3, the DNA is TGTGCCAGCAGCTTCACAGGGATGAACACTGAAGCTTTCTTT. Its translation: CASSFTGMNTEAFF. The J gene is TRBJ1-1, the V gene TRBV5-5; maybe TRBD1 (6 bases). Germline CDR1 SGHKS, CDR2 YYEKEE (reference sequence). V dropped 2 bases and J dropped 0 bases, with 8 bases sitting between them. The CDR3 length is 14 residues.

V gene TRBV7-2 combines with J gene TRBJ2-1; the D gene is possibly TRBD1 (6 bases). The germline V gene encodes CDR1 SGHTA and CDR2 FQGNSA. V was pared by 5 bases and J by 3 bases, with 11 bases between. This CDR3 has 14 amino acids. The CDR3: CASSHRDFYNEQFF. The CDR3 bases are TGTGCCAGCAGCCACAGGGATTTCTACAATGAGCAGTTCTTC.

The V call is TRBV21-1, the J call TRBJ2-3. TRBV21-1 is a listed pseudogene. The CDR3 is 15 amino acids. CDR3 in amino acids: CASRARGHSTDTQYF. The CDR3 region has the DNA TGTGCCAGCAGAGCTCGGGGGCATAGCACAGATACGCAGTATTTT.

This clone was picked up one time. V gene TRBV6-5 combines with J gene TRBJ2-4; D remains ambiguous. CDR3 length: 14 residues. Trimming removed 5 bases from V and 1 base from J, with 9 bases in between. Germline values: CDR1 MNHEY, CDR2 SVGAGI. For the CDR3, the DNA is TGTGCCAGCAGTCCTATCTCCGCCAAAAACATTCAGTACTTC. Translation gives CASSPISAKNIQYF.

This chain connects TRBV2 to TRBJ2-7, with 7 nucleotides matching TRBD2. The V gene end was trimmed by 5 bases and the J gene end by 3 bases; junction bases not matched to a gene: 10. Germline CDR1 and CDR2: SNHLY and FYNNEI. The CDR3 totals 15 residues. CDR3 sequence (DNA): TGTGCCAGCAGTCCCGAGGCTAGCGGACTCTACGAGCAGTACTTC. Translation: CASSPEASGLYEQYF.

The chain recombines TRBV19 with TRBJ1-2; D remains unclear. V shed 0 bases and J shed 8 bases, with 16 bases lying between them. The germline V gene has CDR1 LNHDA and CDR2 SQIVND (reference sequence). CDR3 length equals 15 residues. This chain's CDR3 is CASSIDHLAPVGYTF. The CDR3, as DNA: TGTGCCAGTAGTATAGACCACCTAGCGCCCGTGGGCTACACCTTC.

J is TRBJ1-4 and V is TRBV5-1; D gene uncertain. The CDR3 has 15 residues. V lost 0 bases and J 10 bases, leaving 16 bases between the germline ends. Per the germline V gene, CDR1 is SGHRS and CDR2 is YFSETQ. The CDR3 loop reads CASSLGLVLFAKLFF. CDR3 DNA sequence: TGCGCCAGCAGCTTGGGCCTAGTTCTTTTTGCAAAACTGTTTTTT. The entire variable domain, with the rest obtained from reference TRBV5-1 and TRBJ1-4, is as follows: KAGVTQTPRYLIKTRGQQVTLSCSPISGHRSVSWYQQTPGQGLQFLFEYFSETQRNKGNFPGRFSGRQFSNSRSEMNVSTLELGDSALYLCASSLGLVLFAKLFFGSGTQLSVL.

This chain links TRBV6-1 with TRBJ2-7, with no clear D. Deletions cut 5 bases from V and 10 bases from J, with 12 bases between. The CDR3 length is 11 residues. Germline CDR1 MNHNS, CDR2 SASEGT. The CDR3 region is CASSYVVHQYF. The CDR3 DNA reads TGTGCCAGCAGTTACGTGGTTCACCAGTACTTC.

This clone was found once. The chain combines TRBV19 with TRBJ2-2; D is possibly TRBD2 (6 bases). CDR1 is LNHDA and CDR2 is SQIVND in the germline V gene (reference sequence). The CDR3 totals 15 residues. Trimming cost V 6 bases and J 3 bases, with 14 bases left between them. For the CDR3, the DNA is TGTGCCAGTAGGATGGAGGGTTCGTACACCGGGGAGCTGTTTTTT. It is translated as CASRMEGSYTGELFF.

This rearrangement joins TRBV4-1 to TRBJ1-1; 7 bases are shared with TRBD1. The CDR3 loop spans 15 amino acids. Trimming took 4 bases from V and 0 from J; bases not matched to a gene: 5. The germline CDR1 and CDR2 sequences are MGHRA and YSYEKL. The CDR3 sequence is CASSLQTGMNTEAFF. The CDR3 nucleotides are TGCGCCAGCAGCCTCCAGACAGGGATGAACACTGAAGCTTTCTTT.

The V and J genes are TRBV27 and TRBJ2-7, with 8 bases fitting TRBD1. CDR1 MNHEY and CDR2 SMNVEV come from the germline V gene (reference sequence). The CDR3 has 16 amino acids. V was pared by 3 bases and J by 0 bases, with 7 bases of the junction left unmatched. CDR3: CASSFSTGAHSYEQYF. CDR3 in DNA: TGTGCCAGCAGTTTCTCGACAGGGGCCCACTCCTACGAGCAGTACTTC.

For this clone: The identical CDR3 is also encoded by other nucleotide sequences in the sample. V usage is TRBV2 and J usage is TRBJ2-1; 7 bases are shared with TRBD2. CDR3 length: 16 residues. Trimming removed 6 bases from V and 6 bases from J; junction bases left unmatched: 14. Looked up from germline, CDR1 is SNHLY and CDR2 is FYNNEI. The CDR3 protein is CASRPPQAGVRNEQFF. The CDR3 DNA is TGTGCCAGCAGACCGCCCCAGGCGGGAGTCCGCAATGAGCAGTTCTTC.

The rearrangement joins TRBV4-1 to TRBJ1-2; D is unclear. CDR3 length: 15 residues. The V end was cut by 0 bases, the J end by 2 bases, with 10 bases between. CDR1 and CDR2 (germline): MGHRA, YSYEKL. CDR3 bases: TGCGCCAGCAGCCAAGAGAAGGGTTGGAACTATGGCTACACCTTC. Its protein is CASSQEKGWNYGYTF.

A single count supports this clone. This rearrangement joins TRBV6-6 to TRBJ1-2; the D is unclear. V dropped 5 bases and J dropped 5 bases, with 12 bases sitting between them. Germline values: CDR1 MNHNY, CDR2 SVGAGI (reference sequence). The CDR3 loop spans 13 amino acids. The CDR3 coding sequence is TGTGCCAGCAGTGACACAGAGCTATATGGCTACACCTTC. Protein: CASSDTELYGYTF.

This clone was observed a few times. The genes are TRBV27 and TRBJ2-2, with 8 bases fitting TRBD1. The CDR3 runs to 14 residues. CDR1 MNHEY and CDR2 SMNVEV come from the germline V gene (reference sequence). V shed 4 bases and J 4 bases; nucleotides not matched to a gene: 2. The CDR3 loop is CASSWTGSTGELFF. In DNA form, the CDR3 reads TGTGCCAGCAGTTGGACAGGGAGCACCGGGGAGCTGTTTTTT.

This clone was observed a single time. CDR3 nucleotides: TGCGCCAGCAGCCAAGATAAATGGACAGGTCCTACGATCTCTGGAAACACCATATATTTT. Residues: CASSQDKWTGPTISGNTIYF. This chain joins TRBV4-1 and TRBJ1-3, with 7 bases matching TRBD1. The CDR3 length is 20 residues. Per germline, CDR1 MGHRA and CDR2 YSYEKL. V lost 0 bases to trimming and J lost 0 bases; unmatched junction nucleotides: 14.

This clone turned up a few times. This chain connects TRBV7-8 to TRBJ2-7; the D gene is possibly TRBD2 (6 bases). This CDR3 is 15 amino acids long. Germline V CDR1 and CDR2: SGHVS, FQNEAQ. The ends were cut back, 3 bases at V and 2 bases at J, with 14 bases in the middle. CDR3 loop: CASSFNGGITYEQYF. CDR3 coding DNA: TGTGCCAGCAGCTTCAACGGCGGGATAACCTACGAGCAGTACTTC.

CDR3 coding DNA: TGCGCCAGCAGCCATCCCAAGGTGATTGGTAGCTCCTACGAGCAGTACTTC. It yields the protein CASSHPKVIGSSYEQYF. The chain couples TRBV4-1 to TRBJ2-7; D is unresolved. CDR1 and CDR2 (germline): MGHRA, YSYEKL. The V end lost 3 bases, the J end lost 0 bases, and 18 bases lay between the germline ends. This CDR3 is 17 amino acids long.

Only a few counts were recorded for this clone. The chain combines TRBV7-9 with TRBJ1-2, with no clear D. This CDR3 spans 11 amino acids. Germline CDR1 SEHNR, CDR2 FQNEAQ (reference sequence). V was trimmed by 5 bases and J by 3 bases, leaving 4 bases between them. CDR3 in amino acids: CASSRDYGYTF. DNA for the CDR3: TGTGCCAGCAGCCGGGACTATGGCTACACCTTC.

CDR3: CASSQGGTGNEQYF. CDR3 sequence (DNA): TGCGCCAGCAGCCAAGGCGGGACGGGGAACGAGCAGTACTTC. The chain links TRBV4-1 to TRBJ2-7; weak D call: TRBD2 (6 bases). Germline V gene sequence: CDR1 MGHRA, CDR2 YSYEKL. The CDR3 totals 14 residues. V was clipped by 1 base and J by 5 bases, with 12 bases between them.

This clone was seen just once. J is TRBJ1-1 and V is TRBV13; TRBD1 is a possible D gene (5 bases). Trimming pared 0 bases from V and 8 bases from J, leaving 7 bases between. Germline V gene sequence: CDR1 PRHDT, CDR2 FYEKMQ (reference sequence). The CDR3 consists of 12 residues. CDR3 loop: CASSLGEGEAFF. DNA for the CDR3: TGTGCCAGCAGCTTAGGCGAGGGGGAAGCTTTCTTT. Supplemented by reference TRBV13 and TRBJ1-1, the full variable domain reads AAGVIQSPRHLIKEKRETATLKCYPIPRHDTVYWYQQGPGQDPQFLISFYEKMQSDKGSIPDRFSAQQFSDYHSELNMSSLELGDSALYFCASSLGEGEAFFGQGTRLTVV.